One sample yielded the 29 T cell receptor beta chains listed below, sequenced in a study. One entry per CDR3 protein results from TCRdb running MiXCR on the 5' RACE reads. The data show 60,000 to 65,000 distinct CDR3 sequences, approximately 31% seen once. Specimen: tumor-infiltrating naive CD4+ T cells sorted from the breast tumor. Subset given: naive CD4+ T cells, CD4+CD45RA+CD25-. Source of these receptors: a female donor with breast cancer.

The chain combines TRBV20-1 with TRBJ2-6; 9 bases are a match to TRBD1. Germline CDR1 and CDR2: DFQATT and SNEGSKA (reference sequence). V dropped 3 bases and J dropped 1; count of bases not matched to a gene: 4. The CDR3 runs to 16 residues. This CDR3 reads CSASRDRESGANVLTF. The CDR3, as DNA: TGCAGTGCTAGTCGGGACAGGGAGTCTGGGGCCAACGTCCTGACTTTC.

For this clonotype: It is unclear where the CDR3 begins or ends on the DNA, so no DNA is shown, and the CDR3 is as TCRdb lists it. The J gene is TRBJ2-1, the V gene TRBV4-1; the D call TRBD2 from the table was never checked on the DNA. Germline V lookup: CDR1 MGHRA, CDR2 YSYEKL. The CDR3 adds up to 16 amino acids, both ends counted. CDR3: CASSQHFGEGYNEQFF.

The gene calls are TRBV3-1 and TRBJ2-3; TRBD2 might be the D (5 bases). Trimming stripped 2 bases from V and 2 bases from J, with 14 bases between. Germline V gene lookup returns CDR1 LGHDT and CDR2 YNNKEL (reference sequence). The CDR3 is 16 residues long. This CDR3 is CASSQSPGRVTDTQYF. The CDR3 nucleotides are TGTGCCAGCAGCCAATCCCCGGGGAGAGTCACAGATACGCAGTATTTT.

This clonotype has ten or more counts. The CDR3 nucleotides read TGTGCCAGCAGTGGGCAGGGCACAGATACGCAGTATTTT. This codes for CASSGQGTDTQYF. This rearrangement joins TRBV6-6 to TRBJ2-3, with D hard to call. The V gene lost 5 bases and the J gene lost 1 base, with 7 bases spanning the gap. CDR3 size: 13 residues. Germline values: CDR1 MNHNY, CDR2 SVGAGI (reference sequence).

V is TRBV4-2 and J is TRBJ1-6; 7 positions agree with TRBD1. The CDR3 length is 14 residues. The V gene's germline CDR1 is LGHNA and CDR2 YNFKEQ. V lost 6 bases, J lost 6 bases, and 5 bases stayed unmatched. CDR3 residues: CASRRQGSNSPLHF. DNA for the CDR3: TGTGCCAGCAGACGACAGGGATCTAATTCACCCCTCCACTTT.

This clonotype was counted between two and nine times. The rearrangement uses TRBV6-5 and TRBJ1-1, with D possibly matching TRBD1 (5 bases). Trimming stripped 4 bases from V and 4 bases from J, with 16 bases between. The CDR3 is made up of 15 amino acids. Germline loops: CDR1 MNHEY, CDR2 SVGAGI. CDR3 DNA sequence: TGTGCCAGCAGTTTTGGACAATTTACCGGCACTGAAGCTTTCTTT. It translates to CASSFGQFTGTEAFF.

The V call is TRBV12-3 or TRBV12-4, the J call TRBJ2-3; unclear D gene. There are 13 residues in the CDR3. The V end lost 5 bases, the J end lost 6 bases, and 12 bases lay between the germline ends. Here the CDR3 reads CASSPVTPDTQYF. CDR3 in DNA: TGTGCCAGCAGTCCCGTCACTCCGGATACGCAGTATTTT.

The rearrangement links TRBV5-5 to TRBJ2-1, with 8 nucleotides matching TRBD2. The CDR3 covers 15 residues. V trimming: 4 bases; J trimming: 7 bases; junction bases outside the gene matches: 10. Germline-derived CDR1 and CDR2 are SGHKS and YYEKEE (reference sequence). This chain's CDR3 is CASSSGAGGGNEQFF. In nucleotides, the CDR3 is TGTGCCAGCAGCAGCGGCGCGGGAGGAGGGAATGAGCAGTTCTTC.

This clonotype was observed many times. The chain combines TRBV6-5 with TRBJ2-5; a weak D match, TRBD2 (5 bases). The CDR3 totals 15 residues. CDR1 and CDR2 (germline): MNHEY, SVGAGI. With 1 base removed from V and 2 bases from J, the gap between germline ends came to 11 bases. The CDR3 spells CASSYYGSGQETQYF. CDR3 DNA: TGTGCCAGCAGTTACTACGGGTCGGGGCAAGAGACCCAGTACTTC.

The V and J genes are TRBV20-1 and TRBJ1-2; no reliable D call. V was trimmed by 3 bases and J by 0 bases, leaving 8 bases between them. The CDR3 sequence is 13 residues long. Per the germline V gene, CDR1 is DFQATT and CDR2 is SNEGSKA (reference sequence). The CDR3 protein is CSASYLSNYGYTF. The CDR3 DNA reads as TGCAGTGCTAGTTATCTCTCTAACTATGGCTACACCTTC.

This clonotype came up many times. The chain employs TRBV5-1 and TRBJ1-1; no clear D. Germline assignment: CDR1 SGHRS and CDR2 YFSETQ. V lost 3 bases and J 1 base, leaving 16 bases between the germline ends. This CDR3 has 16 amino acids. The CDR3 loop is CASSSSPGVQNTEAFF. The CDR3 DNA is TGCGCCAGCAGCTCCTCCCCGGGAGTCCAGAACACTGAAGCTTTCTTT.

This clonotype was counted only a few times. In DNA form, the CDR3 reads TGTGCCAGCAGGCAAACCAAAGACAGGGGAGGTGCTTTCTTT. Translating it yields CASRQTKDRGGAFF. The V gene is TRBV11-2, the J gene TRBJ1-1; 8 nucleotides match TRBD1. The germline V gene has CDR1 SGHAT and CDR2 FQNNGV. V was pared by 6 bases and J by 11 bases, with 14 bases of the junction left unmatched. The CDR3 totals 14 residues.

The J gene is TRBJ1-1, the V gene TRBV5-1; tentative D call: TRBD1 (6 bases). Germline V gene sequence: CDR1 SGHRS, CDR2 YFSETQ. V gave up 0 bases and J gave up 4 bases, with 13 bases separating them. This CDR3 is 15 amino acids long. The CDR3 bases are TGCGCCAGCAGCTTGGTGGGGGGCGAGTTCACTGAAGCTTTCTTT. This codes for CASSLVGGEFTEAFF.

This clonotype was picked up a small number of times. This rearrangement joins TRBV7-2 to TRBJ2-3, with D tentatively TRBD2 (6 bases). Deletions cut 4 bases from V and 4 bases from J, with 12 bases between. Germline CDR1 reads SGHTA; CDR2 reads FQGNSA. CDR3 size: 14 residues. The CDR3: CASSYRLGADTQYF. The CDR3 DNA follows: TGTGCCAGCAGCTACCGACTAGGTGCAGATACGCAGTATTTT.

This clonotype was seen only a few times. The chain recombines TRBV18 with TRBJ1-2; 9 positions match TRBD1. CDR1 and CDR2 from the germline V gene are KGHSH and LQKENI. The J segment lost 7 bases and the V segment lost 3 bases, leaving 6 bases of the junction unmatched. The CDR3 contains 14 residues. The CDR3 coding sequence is TGTGCCAGCTCACCCGAAGGACAGGGGTCTGGCTACACCTTC. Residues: CASSPEGQGSGYTF.

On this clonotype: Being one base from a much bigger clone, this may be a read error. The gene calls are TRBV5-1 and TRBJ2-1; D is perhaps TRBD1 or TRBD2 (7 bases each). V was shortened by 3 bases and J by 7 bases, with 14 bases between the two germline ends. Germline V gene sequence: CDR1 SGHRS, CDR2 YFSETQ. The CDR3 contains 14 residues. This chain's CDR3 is CASSWSQGGNEQFF. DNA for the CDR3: TGCGCCAGCAGCTGGAGTCAGGGGGGGAATGAGCAGTTCTTC.

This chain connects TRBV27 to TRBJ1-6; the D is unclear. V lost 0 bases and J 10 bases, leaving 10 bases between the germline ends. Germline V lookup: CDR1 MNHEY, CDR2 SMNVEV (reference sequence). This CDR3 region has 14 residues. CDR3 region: CASSLSGKSSPLHF. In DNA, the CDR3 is TGTGCCAGCAGTTTATCGGGGAAAAGCTCACCCCTCCACTTT.

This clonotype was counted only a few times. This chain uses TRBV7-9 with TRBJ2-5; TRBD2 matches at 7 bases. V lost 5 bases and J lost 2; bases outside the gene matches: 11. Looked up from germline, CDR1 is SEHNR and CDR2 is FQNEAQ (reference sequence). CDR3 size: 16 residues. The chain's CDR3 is CASSPGGSGKQETQYF. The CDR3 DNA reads TGTGCCAGCAGCCCTGGGGGAAGCGGGAAACAAGAGACCCAGTACTTC.

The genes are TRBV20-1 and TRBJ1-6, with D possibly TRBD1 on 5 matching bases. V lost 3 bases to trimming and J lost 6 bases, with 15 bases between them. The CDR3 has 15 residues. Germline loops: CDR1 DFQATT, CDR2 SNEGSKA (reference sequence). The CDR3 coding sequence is TGCAGTGCTAGGTCCAGGGAAGCCGGTAATTCACCCCTCCACTTT. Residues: CSARSREAGNSPLHF.

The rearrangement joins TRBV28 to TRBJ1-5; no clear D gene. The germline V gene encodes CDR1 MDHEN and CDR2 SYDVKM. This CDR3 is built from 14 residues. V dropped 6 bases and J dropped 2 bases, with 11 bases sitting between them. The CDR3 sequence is CASSSPGGNQPQHF. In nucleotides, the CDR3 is TGTGCCAGCAGCTCTCCTGGCGGCAATCAGCCCCAGCATTTT.

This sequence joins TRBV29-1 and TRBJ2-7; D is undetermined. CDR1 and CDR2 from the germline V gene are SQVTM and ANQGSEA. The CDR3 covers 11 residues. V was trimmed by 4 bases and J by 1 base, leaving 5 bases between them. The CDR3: CSVAASYEQYF. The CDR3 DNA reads TGCAGCGTTGCCGCATCCTACGAGCAGTACTTC.

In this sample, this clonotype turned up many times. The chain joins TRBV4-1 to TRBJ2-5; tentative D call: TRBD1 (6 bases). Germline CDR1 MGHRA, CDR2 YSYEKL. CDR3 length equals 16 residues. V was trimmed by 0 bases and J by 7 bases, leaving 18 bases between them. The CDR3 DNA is TGCGCCAGCAGCCAAGATCAGGACAGCCCGGTGGGGACCCAGTACTTC. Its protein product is CASSQDQDSPVGTQYF.

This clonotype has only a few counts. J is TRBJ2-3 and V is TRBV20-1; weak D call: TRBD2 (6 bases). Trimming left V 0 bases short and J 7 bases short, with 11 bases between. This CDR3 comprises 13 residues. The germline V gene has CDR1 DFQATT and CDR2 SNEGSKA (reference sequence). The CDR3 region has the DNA TGCAGTGCTAGAGACGCGGGAACGAATACGCAGTATTTT. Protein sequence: CSARDAGTNTQYF.

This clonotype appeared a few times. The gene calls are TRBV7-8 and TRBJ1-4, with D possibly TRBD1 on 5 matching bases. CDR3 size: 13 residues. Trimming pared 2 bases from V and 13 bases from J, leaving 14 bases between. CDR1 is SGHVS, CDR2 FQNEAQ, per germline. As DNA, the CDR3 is TGTGCCAGCAGCTTACTAACAGGCGGACGACTGTTTTTT. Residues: CASSLLTGGRLFF.

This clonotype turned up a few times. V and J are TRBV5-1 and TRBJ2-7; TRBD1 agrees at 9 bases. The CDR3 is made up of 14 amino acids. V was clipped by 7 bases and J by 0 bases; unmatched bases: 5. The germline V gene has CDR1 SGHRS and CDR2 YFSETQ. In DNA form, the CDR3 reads TGCGCCAGCTCGGGACAGGGAAGCTCCTACGAGCAGTACTTC. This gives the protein CASSGQGSSYEQYF. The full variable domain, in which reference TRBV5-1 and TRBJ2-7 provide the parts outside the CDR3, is KAGVTQTPRYLIKTRGQQVTLSCSPISGHRSVSWYQQTPGQGLQFLFEYFSETQRNKGNFPGRFSGRQFSNSRSEMNVSTLELGDSALYLCASSGQGSSYEQYFGPGTRLTVT.

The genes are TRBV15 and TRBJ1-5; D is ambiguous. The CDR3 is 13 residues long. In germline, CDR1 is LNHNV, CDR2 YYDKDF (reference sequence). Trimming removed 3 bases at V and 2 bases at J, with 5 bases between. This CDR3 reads CATSREGNQPQHF. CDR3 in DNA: TGTGCCACCAGCAGGGAAGGCAATCAGCCCCAGCATTTT.

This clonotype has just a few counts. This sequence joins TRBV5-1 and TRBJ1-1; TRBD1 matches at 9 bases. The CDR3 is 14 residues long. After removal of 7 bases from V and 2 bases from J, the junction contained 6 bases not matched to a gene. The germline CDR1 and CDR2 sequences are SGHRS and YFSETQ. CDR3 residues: CASFKGQGNTEAFF. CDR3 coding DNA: TGCGCCAGCTTTAAGGGACAGGGTAACACTGAAGCTTTCTTT.

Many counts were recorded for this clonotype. CDR3 DNA: TGTGCCAGCAGCCCGGGACTAGCGGGAGTCAACGAGCAGTACTTC. As protein: CASSPGLAGVNEQYF. The chain combines TRBV9 with TRBJ2-7, with 14 bases fitting TRBD2. V shed 4 bases, J shed 5 bases, and the junction held 5 bases outside the gene matches. Looked up from germline, CDR1 is SGDLS and CDR2 is YYNGEE. This CDR3 spans 15 amino acids. The full variable domain, rest sourced from reference TRBV9 and TRBJ2-7, is DSGVTQTPKHLITATGQRVTLRCSPRSGDLSVYWYQQSLDQGLQFLIQYYNGEERAKGNILERFSAQQFPDLHSELNLSSLELGDSALYFCASSPGLAGVNEQYFGPGTRLTVT.

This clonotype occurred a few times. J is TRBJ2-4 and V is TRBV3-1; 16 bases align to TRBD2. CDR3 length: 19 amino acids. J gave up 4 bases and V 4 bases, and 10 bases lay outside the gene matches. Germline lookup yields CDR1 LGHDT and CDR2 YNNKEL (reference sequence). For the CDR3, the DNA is TGTGCCAGCAGCCCCGGGACTAGCGGGAGGGCCTGGGCGAAAAACATTCAGTACTTC. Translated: CASSPGTSGRAWAKNIQYF. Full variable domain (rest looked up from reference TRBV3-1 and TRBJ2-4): DTAVSQTPKYLVTQMGNDKSIKCEQNLGHDTMYWYKQDSKKFLKIMFSYNNKELIINETVPNRFSPKSPDKAHLNLHINSLELGDSAVYFCASSPGTSGRAWAKNIQYFGAGTRLSVL.